This T cell receptor (beta chain) is drawn from a study of CD8 T cells in ankylosing spondylitis. Study-wide points: About eight highly homologous variants made up a TCR beta motif that seemed to typify ankylosing spondylitis blood. As for the disease-linked clones, they showed a CD8+ phenotype and occurred at relatively low frequencies in peripheral blood.

In the case of this clonotype: What it binds is unknown.

Construction of TCR beta libraries was performed using quantitative 5'-RACE with molecular barcodes. Using its own MiXCR run on the 5' RACE reads, TCRdb lists one record per CDR3 protein. Here the sample spans 210,000 or so distinct CDR3 sequences, approximately 24% being singletons. CDR3 length: 15 amino acids. This clonotype originated in a male donor with ankylosing spondylitis or in good health (not recorded which). J is TRBJ2-7 and V is TRBV21-1; the D call TRBD1 from the table was never checked on the DNA. TRBV21-1 is flagged as a pseudogene. The sequenced material came from blood, either unsorted or a sorted T cell fraction (not recorded which). In DNA form, the CDR3 reads TGTGCCAGCAGCGTGGCCCCGTCTTCCTCCTACGAGCAGTACTTC. Its translation: CASSVAPSSSYEQYF.